The rows below give T cell receptor beta chains drawn from one sample of a study of T cells in Graves' hyperthyroidism and ophthalmopathy. TCRdb fed the multiplex PCR reads into MiXCR, producing one record per CDR3 protein. Among hundreds of thousands of distinct CDR3 sequences, approximately 14% were seen once, and the ten largest hold about 10%. Sequencing used blood. The receptors derive from a woman aged 18-35 years with Graves' hyperthyroidism. The CDR3 runs from the conserved cysteine through the conserved F or W. D genes are given only for firm matches. Size tells how often a clone was seen (once, few, many) or the class of an expanded clone, and some rows leave it out.

D	V	J	length	size	DNA	CDR3
-	TRBV6-1	TRBJ2-3	14	-	TGTGCCAGCAGCCCCTATGGGGGCACAGATACGCAGTATTTT	CASSPYGGTDTQYF
TRBD2	TRBV11-3	TRBJ2-7	15	many	TGTGCCAGCAGCCAGGGAGCAGCGGGAGTGCACGAGCAGTACTTC	CASSQGAAGVHEQYF
-	TRBV30	TRBJ1-2	14	many	TGTGCCTCCAACCCGGGGGCAGGGGATTATGGCTACACCTTC	CASNPGAGDYGYTF
-	TRBV15	TRBJ2-3	15	few	TGTGCCACCAGCAGAAGAGGGGACGGCACAGATACGCAGTATTTT	CATSRRGDGTDTQYF
-	TRBV7-3	TRBJ2-3	15	many	TGTGCCAGCAGCCTAACGAAGCGGGCCACAGATACGCAGTATTTT	CASSLTKRATDTQYF
-	TRBV5-1	TRBJ2-2	16	-	TGCGCCAGCAGCTTGGAGTTTTCGGACAACACCGGGGAGCTGTTTTTT	CASSLEFSDNTGELFF
TRBD1	TRBV5-6	TRBJ2-7	14	few	TGTGCCAGCAGTAAGGCAGGGGGATTCTACGAGCAGTACTTC	CASSKAGGFYEQYF
TRBD1	TRBV30	TRBJ2-7	15	many	TGTGCCTGGAGTGTTGGGGACAGAGAGGGCTACGAGCAGTACTTC	CAWSVGDREGYEQYF
TRBD1	TRBV28	TRBJ2-7	16	few	TGTGCCAGCAGTTTTCCTCCGGGACAGGGGCTTACCGAGCAGTACTTC	CASSFPPGQGLTEQYF
TRBD1	TRBV15	TRBJ1-6	15	-	TGTGCCACCAGCAGAGATGGGACAGGGACTTCACCCCTCCACTTT	CATSRDGTGTSPLHF
TRBD1	TRBV27	TRBJ2-1	17	few	TGTGCCAGCAGTTTCGAACGTTCCGGGACAGGGGTAAATGAGCAGTTCTTC	CASSFERSGTGVNEQFF
TRBD1	TRBV27	TRBJ2-7	15	few	TGTGCCAGCAGTTCCTGGACAGGGGAGGGCTACGAGCAGTACTTC	CASSSWTGEGYEQYF
-	TRBV12-3/TRBV12-4	TRBJ2-2	18	many	TGTGCCAGCAGCCCCTACGAGGGAGGGACAGACTTTTATTCGGAGCTGTTTTTT	CASSPYEGGTDFYSELFF
TRBD2	TRBV2	TRBJ2-2	16	many	TGTGCCAGCAGTGAATTTACTAGCGGTCGCACCGGGGAGCTGTTTTTT	CASSEFTSGRTGELFF
-	TRBV2	TRBJ2-7	15	many	TGTGCCAGCCGCGGCCTGAGGGCGTTTAGTTACGAGCAGTACTTC	CASRGLRAFSYEQYF
TRBD2	TRBV24-1	TRBJ2-2	17	many	TGTGCCACCAGTGAGGGGACTAGCGGGAGTAAAACCGGGGAGCTGTTTTTT	CATSEGTSGSKTGELFF